This T cell receptor (beta chain) was sequenced during a study of early stage breast cancer tumors (dated by TCRdb to 2015 to 2018). Context from the whole study: Of the roughly 15 invasive breast tumors, some twelve were found to be estrogen receptor-positive, progesterone receptor-positive and HER2-negative. About 65% of the 12 ER+/PR+/HER2- tumors were invasive ductal carcinomas, while the other four were invasive lobular carcinomas. A total of about 2.9 million templates, representing 1,097,674 unique clonotypes, were detected across all samples. A read coverage of roughly 10-fold per sample was achieved on average.

Findings and caveats that apply to the study as a whole: Compared with adjacent normal breast tissue, tumors had higher clonality and approximately 2.5-fold greater T cell density. Analysis by tumor subtype was prevented by the small cohort size. Sequencing bulk genomic DNA from unsorted cells could not capture chain pairing or functional markers like CD4, CD8 and FOXP3. Repertoires from blood and normal breast were more alike than repertoires from blood and tumor, and in about 85% of the 16 patients, comparing each tissue with blood separated tumor from normal. Enriched TCRB sequences shared across patients were mostly commonly generated sequences, unlikely to play an important role in the tumor microenvironment.

There are a few counts of this clone. The clone's antigen remains unknown. The record has no base qualities; no much larger clone is one base away. Every sample was amplified as two independent genomic DNA replicates, using around 0.46 ug for blood and roughly 1.6 ug for tumor or normal breast. Following the manufacturer's instructions, the ImmunoSeq Intro kit was used to carry out TCRB sequencing on genomic DNA. For absolute quantification, the roughly 30-cycle multiplex PCR included proprietary primers along with spike-in control sequences. Single-end 150-bp reads were used to sequence an 87-bp fragment covering the CDR3 and the flanking V and J genes. Seven samples, each with two replicates, were multiplexed per lane of an Illumina MiSeq using version 3.0 chemistry. The authors' pipeline ran thus. Raw data were processed by the vendor's proprietary pipeline, with both replicates merged into one result per sample. To define clonotypes, the study grouped productive rearrangements that shared the V-gene family, CDR3 amino acid sequence and J-gene segment. Clonality was calculated as 1 minus the normalized Shannon entropy (Pielou evenness) of TCRB abundances. To estimate T cell density, the total number of templates was divided by the number of input cells, which was inferred from the amount of DNA input. Recon with default parameters was used to estimate total repertoire diversity and clonality. Tumor-enriched clonotypes were defined as having over 0.1% abundance in tumor and at least 32-fold higher abundance than in normal breast. Drawn from immuneACCESS, this table holds only the in-frame rearrangements with V and J called that TCRdb kept. Clones are partly lost; checked studies trace under half to an unresolved V gene and leave the rest unexplained. V, J and clone size are those of that table, while D and trimming were read from the DNA. The sample table records about 24,000 clones; over 60% of these occur just once. The biggest ten clones account for 9.5% to 10% of the sample.

About 18-55 mg of tumor tissue was diced and typically yielded more than 2.5 ug of DNA. The study profiled bulk TCR beta-chain repertoires in matched peripheral blood, tumor and adjacent normal breast tissue taken from some 17 patients with early-stage breast cancer. Once resection was done, tumor tissue identified by eye was cut out and put into prechilled RNAlater. Tumor tissue (roughly 20-50 mg) was diced and homogenized in RLTplus buffer with beta-mercaptoethanol and antifoaming agent using a TissueLyser II. The Qiagen AllPrep DNA/RNA Mini kit was used for genomic DNA extraction. The sequence derives from a person aged 55 to 69 with breast cancer. The sample was breast tumor tissue.

The CDR3: CAARGNGDNEQFF. The nucleotide sequence reads as follows: TGTGCCGCCAGGGGCAACGGTGACAATGAGCAGTTCTTC. The rearranged chain carries TRBV7-8 and TRBJ2-1, and perhaps TRBD1 as D gene, on 6 matching bases. Cut back by 11 bases and 5 bases, the V and J ends lie 16 bases apart. The CDR3, cysteine through phenylalanine, is 13 amino acids long. Just the 39-base CDR3 DNA is kept, in frame starting at base 1. CDR1 and CDR2 (SGHVS, FQNEAQ) derive from the germline V gene.